This TCR beta chain was sequenced for a study of blood T cell repertoires in COVID-19. Study-wide background: Samples representing acute and convalescent COVID-19 were sourced from the United States, Italy and Spain. PBMCs, B-cell-depleted T cells, or T cells provided the cDNA or gDNA that made up the material.

The CDR3 covers 16 residues. Trimming stripped 6 bases from V and 0 bases from J, with 15 bases between. In germline, CDR1 is MNHEY, CDR2 SVGEGT. In the source study's methods: Estimation of nucleated cell counts relied on the amplification of reference gene primers. Libraries were prepared by immunoSEQ multiplex PCR; TCRdb keeps only in-frame clonotypes and omits some of them. The V and J calls and the clone size are those of that table, but D and trimming were determined from the DNA. The sample lists hundreds of thousands of clones; about 93% were seen once. The TCR sequence derives from a woman between 18 and 29 years old who had recovered from COVID-19. The chain recombines TRBV6-2 or TRBV6-3 with TRBJ2-1, with D possibly matching TRBD1 (5 bases). The sequencing sample was made of peripheral blood. The CDR3 bases are TGTGCCAGCAGCCTCATCAGGGCGAGCTCCTACAATGAGCAGTTCTTC. Encoded protein: CASSLIRASSYNEQFF.